This T cell receptor beta chain derives from a study of blood T cell repertoires in COVID-19. Study context: Specimens from acute and convalescent COVID-19 originated in the United States, Italy and Spain. Sample material is recorded as cDNA or gDNA derived from T cells, B-cell-depleted T cells, or PBMCs.

Per the authors' pipeline: The authors estimated nucleated cell counts from reference gene primer amplification. The method was immunoSEQ multiplex PCR; TCRdb's version includes in-frame clones alone and lacks a portion of them. The DNA gave D and trimming, while V, J and clone size come from that table. The data show over 45,000 clones, roughly 90% seen once. The germline V gene has CDR1 SGDLS and CDR2 YYNGEE. The CDR3 consists of 16 residues. V was pared by 3 bases and J by 1 base, with 17 bases between. The chain is built from TRBV9 and TRBJ2-7, with D tentatively TRBD1 (6 bases). This receptor was identified in a man older than 75 in a cohort sampled during active COVID-19. Source material: peripheral blood. The CDR3 reads CASSGEGERRSYEQYF. The DNA for the CDR3 is TGTGCCAGCAGCGGAGAGGGGGAGAGGAGATCCTACGAGCAGTACTTC.